This T cell receptor (beta chain) originates from a study of blood T cell repertoires in COVID-19. At the level of the study: The cDNA or gDNA used as material had been derived from T cells, B-cell-depleted T cells, or PBMCs.

V dropped 5 bases and J dropped 6; count of bases not matched to a gene: 14. The length of the CDR3 is 19 residues. Per the germline V gene, CDR1 is SGHTA and CDR2 is FQGNSA. Clones were sequenced by immunoSEQ multiplex PCR, and TCRdb holds only the in-frame ones, with some missing. The table lists about 200,000 clones, about 90% of them singletons, with around 2.3% in the top ten. Specimen: PBMCs or T cells enriched from blood (not recorded which). This chain connects TRBV7-2 to TRBJ2-3; 16 bases map to TRBD2. This sequence was found in a woman aged 25 to 39 who had recovered from COVID-19. This CDR3 reads CASSPPGLAGGPAADTQYF. The CDR3 bases are TGTGCCAGCAGCCCCCCGGGACTAGCGGGAGGGCCGGCAGCTGATACGCAGTATTTT.